The rows below give T cell receptor beta chains drawn from one sample of a study of beta chain features in type 1 diabetes. Clones were read by immunoSEQ multiplex PCR, and TCRdb kept only the in-frame ones, dropping some. The table has approximately 730,000 clones, around an eighth seen once. Sequencing was performed on naive CD4+ T cells from blood. These receptors came from a man aged 18 to 30 with type 1 diabetes. The CDR3 runs from the conserved cysteine through the conserved F or W.

CDR3 | V | length
CATSRKRTVDPQETQYF | TRBV15 | 17
CASSLVADTGELFF | TRBV7-9 | 14
CASGQRSNQPQHF | TRBV21-1 | 13
CASSQWDRVSTDTQYF | TRBV2 | 16
CASSPWDRGDAEAFF | TRBV27 | 15
CASKQAAEEKLFF | TRBV2 | 13
CASNQGYSGNTIYF | TRBV2 | 14
CASSQAGATNEKLFF | TRBV4-1 | 15
CASRAEETQYF | TRBV6-1 | 11
CASSYWGGTEAFF | TRBV6-5 | 13
CASSLSGDPNTGELFF | TRBV11-2 | 16
CASTPAGVGYGYTF | TRBV6-6 | 14
CASSSIGQGNEKLFF | TRBV7-8 | 15
CASRLGEKLFF | TRBV28 | 11
CASSQGDRGNYEQYF | TRBV4-1 | 15
CASSAFYEQYF | TRBV5-5 | 11
CASSTYRGGRTSRSTDTQYF | TRBV9 | 20
CASSLRGQGNQPQHF | TRBV5-6 | 15
CSVSVSEQFF | TRBV29-1 | 10
CASSYSRRTNTEAFF | TRBV6-5 | 15
CASSIGTGYEKLFF | TRBV25-1 | 14
CASSASGGTDTQYF | TRBV25-1 | 14
CAYSDREVQPQHF | TRBV30 | 13
CASSPSGGSGANVLTF | TRBV28 | 16
CASSLGGSGANVLTF | TRBV19 | 15
CASSPPPGGSYGYTF | TRBV18 | 15
CASSESGGWRQYF | TRBV6-1 | 13
CALGQGYGYTF | TRBV30 | 11
CASSQEPGLWPNEKLFF | TRBV4-2 | 17
CASSFRLSSGNTIYF | TRBV11-2 | 15
CASSEGLGTFEPDTQYF | TRBV6-1 | 17
CAWSPGTGGTEAFF | TRBV30 | 14
CASSFGTGTISNQPQHF | TRBV7-8 | 17
CASLWRGRQGALSTEAFF | TRBV27 | 18
CASSVGRLARETQYF | TRBV9 | 15
CASSPTTTTDTQYF | TRBV7-9 | 14
CATTDGPRTEAFF | TRBV28 | 13
CASSSGLGETQYF | TRBV7-9 | 13
CASSPPEETQYF | TRBV18 | 12
CSVPVLVSTEAFF | TRBV29-1 | 13
CASSPRGTDTQYF | TRBV18 | 13
CASSSGGYEQYF | TRBV6-6 | 12
CASTLEGGSSYEQYF | TRBV7-2 | 15
CASKSGEGAYEQYF | TRBV6-5 | 14
CACRGQVFTTDTQYF | TRBV30 | 15
CASSRFLRTSGGDNYEQYF | TRBV4-1 | 19
CAGSPTTYEQYF | TRBV30 | 12